These 31 T cell receptor beta chains were all obtained from the same sample, sequenced in a study of regulatory and conventional T cells in RAG deficiency. Data came from immunoSEQ multiplex PCR; TCRdb stores just in-frame clones and leaves some out. The sample holds roughly 30,000 clones, around nine tenths seen once. The sorted regulatory T cells were CD4+, CD25-high and CD127-low, with genomic DNA sequenced. These same data were also listed under a study on regulatory T cells. This second report adds: Primers: 52 TRBV forward and 13 TRBJ reverse.

Sequences were obtained from Tregs sorted from blood. The origin of the receptors is a human donor in good health.

This rearrangement joins TRBV19 to TRBJ1-3; the D gene is possibly TRBD1 (5 bases). V was trimmed by 6 bases and J by 1 base, leaving 10 bases between them. Germline lookup yields CDR1 LNHDA and CDR2 SQIVND (reference sequence). The CDR3 has 14 residues. CDR3 DNA: TGTGCCAGTAGCGAACAGGATTCTGGAAACACCATATATTTT. The encoded protein is CASSEQDSGNTIYF.

The rearrangement uses TRBV9 and TRBJ1-1; D is ambiguous. Trimming shortened V by 0 bases and J by 5 bases, and 11 bases separated the two germline ends. CDR1 is SGDLS and CDR2 is YYNGEE in the germline V gene. The length of the CDR3 is 14 residues. The CDR3 reads CASSVGGLQTEAFF. In nucleotides, the CDR3 is TGTGCCAGCAGCGTAGGTGGATTGCAGACTGAAGCTTTCTTT.

The rearrangement uses TRBV7-3 and TRBJ1-6, with 9 nucleotides matching TRBD1. The J segment lost 10 bases and the V segment lost 6 bases, leaving 7 bases of the junction unmatched. Germline V CDR1 and CDR2: SGHTA, FQGTGA. The CDR3 has 14 amino acids. CDR3 amino acids: CASRNPGTGSPLHF. In DNA, the CDR3 is TGTGCCAGCAGAAATCCCGGGACAGGGTCACCCCTCCACTTT.

The V call is TRBV28, the J call TRBJ1-2; 8 bases fit TRBD1. The junction had 7 bases not matched to a gene; V was cut back by 3 bases and J by 4 bases. Germline V gene lookup returns CDR1 MDHEN and CDR2 SYDVKM. The length of the CDR3 is 15 residues. The CDR3 sequence is CASSFSQGAVYGYTF. As DNA, the CDR3 is TGTGCCAGCAGTTTTTCGCAGGGGGCAGTCTATGGCTACACCTTC.

The chain recombines TRBV30 with TRBJ1-4, with D hard to call. This CDR3 is 14 amino acids long. The germline V gene encodes CDR1 GTSNPN and CDR2 SVGIG (reference sequence). V gave up 4 bases and J gave up 7 bases, with 16 bases separating them. This CDR3 is CAWNARRVGEKLFF. The CDR3 bases are TGTGCCTGGAACGCTCGAAGGGTGGGTGAAAAACTGTTTTTT.

J is TRBJ2-5 and V is TRBV6-6, with D uncertain. V gave up 0 bases and J gave up 6 bases, with 14 bases separating them. CDR3 length: 15 amino acids. The V gene's germline CDR1 is MNHNY and CDR2 SVGAGI (reference sequence). The CDR3 sequence: CASSYSVQRRQTQYF. CDR3 DNA: TGTGCCAGCAGTTACTCGGTCCAGAGACGTCAGACCCAGTACTTC.

The rearrangement uses TRBV13 and TRBJ2-2, with D possibly called TRBD1 or TRBD2 (5 bases each). Germline V gene data show CDR1 as PRHDT and CDR2 as FYEKMQ (reference sequence). Deletions cut 10 bases from V and 3 bases from J, with 18 bases between. CDR3 length: 15 amino acids. CDR3 bases: TGTGCCACCGGAGTCGGGGCGTTGGACACCGGGGAGCTGTTTTTT. Translating gives CATGVGALDTGELFF.

The chain links TRBV5-1 to TRBJ2-1; no clear D. In germline, CDR1 is SGHRS, CDR2 YFSETQ. There are 14 residues in the CDR3. V was cut by 7 bases and J by 5 bases, with 16 bases left in between. This CDR3 is CASRPELTNNEQFF. The CDR3, as DNA: TGCGCCAGCCGACCGGAATTGACGAACAATGAGCAGTTCTTC.

This rearrangement joins TRBV27 to TRBJ1-2, with 10 bases fitting TRBD1. CDR3 length: 15 amino acids. CDR1 and CDR2 from the germline V gene are MNHEY and SMNVEV (reference sequence). Unmatched junction bases numbered 8, after V lost 6 bases and J lost 4 bases. Here the CDR3 DNA reads TGTGCCAGCAGCAGGACGGGACAGGGGTTCTATGGCTACACCTTC. This translates into CASSRTGQGFYGYTF.

The chain is built from TRBV18 and TRBJ1-5; 9 bases are a match to TRBD1. This CDR3 is 16 amino acids long. Germline V gives CDR1 KGHSH, CDR2 LQKENI. With V trimmed by 4 bases and J by 6 bases, 10 bases remained unmatched. The chain's CDR3 is CASSRQGQGSRQPQHF. In nucleotides, the CDR3 is TGTGCCAGCTCACGCCAGGGACAGGGTAGTCGTCAGCCCCAGCATTTT.

The V gene is TRBV6-1, the J gene TRBJ1-1, with D possibly matching TRBD1 (5 bases). This CDR3 has 14 residues. Germline CDR1 MNHNS, CDR2 SASEGT. V lost 8 bases to trimming and J lost 4 bases, with 17 bases between them. CDR3 DNA sequence: TGTGCCAGCCAAATCGACAGATGGGGCACTGAAGCTTTCTTT. Protein sequence: CASQIDRWGTEAFF.

The genes are TRBV19 and TRBJ2-1, with 8 bases identical to TRBD2. CDR1 LNHDA and CDR2 SQIVND come from the germline V gene (reference sequence). J gave up 12 bases and V 6 bases, and 13 bases lay outside the gene matches. The length of the CDR3 is 14 residues. DNA of the CDR3: TGTGCCAGTAGCCCTTCGGGGGGGCTAACTGCGCAGTTCTTC. Encoded protein: CASSPSGGLTAQFF.

The rearrangement links TRBV19 to TRBJ1-6; 7 nucleotides agree with TRBD1. The CDR3 is made up of 15 amino acids. Germline values: CDR1 LNHDA, CDR2 SQIVND (reference sequence). V was clipped by 5 bases and J by 6 bases; unmatched bases: 7. The CDR3 loop reads CASSSPGQLNSPLHF. In DNA form, the CDR3 reads TGTGCCAGTAGTTCACCGGGACAGCTTAATTCACCCCTCCACTTT. Using reference TRBV19 and TRBJ1-6 for the parts outside the CDR3, the full variable domain is DGGITQSPKYLFRKEGQNVTLSCEQNLNHDAMYWYRQDPGQGLRLIYYSQIVNDFQKGDIAEGYSVSREKKESFPLTVTSAQKNPTAFYLCASSSPGQLNSPLHFGNGTRLTVT.

The rearrangement links TRBV5-4 to TRBJ2-2, with TRBD2 matching 14 bases. Per germline, CDR1 SGHNT and CDR2 YYREEE (reference sequence). V shed 4 bases, J shed 9 bases, and the junction held 11 bases outside the gene matches. The CDR3 spans 17 residues. This chain's CDR3 is CASSLHRLAGGPRELFF. CDR3 nucleotides: TGTGCCAGCAGCCTCCACCGACTAGCGGGGGGGCCCCGGGAGCTGTTTTTT.

The chain recombines TRBV6-6 with TRBJ1-4, with 9 bases aligning to TRBD1. With 6 bases clipped from V and 8 bases from J, the junction kept 4 bases outside the gene matches. CDR1 is MNHNY, CDR2 SVGAGI, per germline (reference sequence). This CDR3 spans 13 amino acids. The CDR3 reads CASSGQGREKLFF. Here the CDR3 DNA reads TGTGCCAGCAGCGGACAGGGGAGAGAAAAACTGTTTTTT.

V and J are TRBV28 and TRBJ2-7; D may correspond to TRBD1 or TRBD2 (5 bases each). The CDR3 runs 17 residues. CDR1 is MDHEN, CDR2 SYDVKM, per germline. V lost 3 bases and J lost 0, with 18 bases in between. The CDR3 region has the DNA TGTGCCAGCAGTTTTAGGGCAGGGAGTGGCTTCTCCTACGAGCAGTACTTC. Amino acid sequence: CASSFRAGSGFSYEQYF.

The chain carries TRBV23-1 and TRBJ1-4; TRBD1 agrees at 7 bases. TRBV23-1 carries the ORF label, with uncertain function. The CDR3 sequence is 21 residues long. J gave up 12 bases and V 7 bases, and 35 bases lay outside the gene matches. The DNA for the CDR3 is TGCGCCAGCATGCTACGTACCTTCAGGGGGGACACTTCGGCGACGTGTTTGGAACTGTTTTTT. This codes for CASMLRTFRGDTSATCLELFF.

The rearrangement uses TRBV28 and TRBJ1-5, with 8 bases lining up with TRBD1. CDR1 and CDR2 (germline): MDHEN, SYDVKM. The CDR3 totals 18 residues. Losses at the gene ends were 5 bases for V and 1 base for J; bases not matched to a gene: 13. CDR3 sequence (DNA): TGTGCCAGCAGTCCACGGTACTACAGGGGGGGGAGCAATCAGCCCCAGCATTTT. Protein product: CASSPRYYRGGSNQPQHF.

This clone is a singleton in its sample. This sequence joins TRBV10-3 and TRBJ2-3; 12 bases agree with TRBD2. Germline CDR1 ENHRY, CDR2 SYGVKD. The J segment lost 2 bases and the V segment lost 8 bases, leaving 8 bases of the junction unmatched. This CDR3 contains 16 residues. CDR3 bases: TGTGCCATCTCCGAAACTAGCGGGGGGACCACAGATACGCAGTATTTT. Translating it yields CAISETSGGTTDTQYF.

This chain uses TRBV10-3 with TRBJ2-1; 7 bases fit TRBD1. The germline V gene has CDR1 ENHRY and CDR2 SYGVKD. The CDR3 runs to 15 residues. J gave up 5 bases and V 2 bases, and 6 bases lay outside the gene matches. The CDR3 spells CAISEHRGRDNEQFF. The CDR3 DNA reads TGTGCCATCAGTGAGCACAGGGGTCGGGACAATGAGCAGTTCTTC.

This chain links TRBV12-2 with TRBJ2-5; the table's D call TRBD2 went unverified against the DNA. TRBV12-2 constitutes a pseudogene. This CDR3 is built from 17 residues. The CDR3 loop reads CASRLVQRWGGQETQYF. The DNA of the CDR3 is TGTGCAAGTCGCTTAGTTCAGCGGTGGGGGGGTCAAGAGACCCAGTACTTC.

V and J are TRBV7-9 and TRBJ2-7; 8 nucleotides line up with TRBD1. V gave up 5 bases and J gave up 3 bases; unmatched junction bases: 9. This CDR3 region has 15 residues. The germline gives CDR1 SEHNR, CDR2 FQNEAQ (reference sequence). The DNA for the CDR3 is TGTGCCAGCAGCAGCGGACAGGGCCATAGCTACGAGCAGTACTTC. It encodes CASSSGQGHSYEQYF.

A single count supports this clone. The J gene is TRBJ1-2, the V gene TRBV5-1, with D perhaps TRBD1 (5 bases). With 0 bases removed from V and 8 bases from J, the gap between germline ends came to 14 bases. Germline V gene data show CDR1 as SGHRS and CDR2 as YFSETQ. The CDR3 loop spans 14 amino acids. CDR3 sequence: CASSLARQGGGYTF. CDR3 DNA sequence: TGCGCCAGCAGCTTGGCCCGGCAGGGAGGCGGCTACACCTTC.

The chain employs TRBV5-6 and TRBJ1-1, with D unclear. Trimming shortened V by 1 base and J by 0 bases, and 16 bases separated the two germline ends. The length of the CDR3 is 17 residues. Germline CDR1 and CDR2: SGHDT and YYEEEE. CDR3 nucleotide sequence: TGTGCCAGCAGCTTGTCTTTTAGGGAACGGCTGAACACTGAAGCTTTCTTT. It codes for CASSLSFRERLNTEAFF.

This chain links TRBV5-4 with TRBJ2-7; 7 positions agree with TRBD1. This CDR3 comprises 12 residues. Germline-derived CDR1 and CDR2 are SGHNT and YYREEE (reference sequence). V lost 3 bases and J lost 4; bases outside the gene matches: 1. The CDR3 DNA sequence: TGTGCCAGCAGCTCGACAGGGTACGAGCAGTACTTC. Its protein is CASSSTGYEQYF.

CDR3 in amino acids: CASSVDRGAGNTIYF. CDR3 coding DNA: TGTGCCAGCAGCGTGGACAGAGGTGCTGGAAACACCATATATTTT. The chain links TRBV9 to TRBJ1-3; a possible D gene is TRBD1 (6 bases). Germline V CDR1 and CDR2: SGDLS, YYNGEE. The CDR3 has 15 amino acids. V lost 2 bases and J lost 2, with 11 bases in between.

The V gene is TRBV7-9, the J gene TRBJ2-7; a possible D gene is TRBD1 (6 bases). Germline lookup yields CDR1 SEHNR and CDR2 FQNEAQ (reference sequence). V lost 5 bases to trimming and J lost 5 bases, with 19 bases between them. CDR3 length equals 15 residues. This CDR3 reads CASSRGQIATNEQYF. The DNA of the CDR3 is TGTGCCAGCAGCAGGGGACAAATAGCAACAAACGAGCAGTACTTC.

The genes are TRBV5-1 and TRBJ1-1; no definite D call. CDR1 is SGHRS, CDR2 YFSETQ, per germline. V lost 0 bases, J lost 6 bases, and 9 bases lay in between. CDR3 length: 13 amino acids. For the CDR3, the DNA is TGCGCCAGCAGCTTGGATTTGGCGGCTGAAGCTTTCTTT. Protein sequence: CASSLDLAAEAFF. Full variable domain (remainder filled in from reference TRBV5-1 and TRBJ1-1): KAGVTQTPRYLIKTRGQQVTLSCSPISGHRSVSWYQQTPGQGLQFLFEYFSETQRNKGNFPGRFSGRQFSNSRSEMNVSTLELGDSALYLCASSLDLAAEAFFGQGTRLTVV.

This clone occurred once. V is TRBV11-3 and J is TRBJ2-2; 9 nucleotides line up with TRBD2. The CDR3 totals 13 residues. In germline, CDR1 is SGHNT, CDR2 YENEEA. The junction had 1 base not matched to a gene; V was cut back by 5 bases and J by 6 bases. Here the CDR3 reads CASSAGGPGELFF. The CDR3, as DNA: TGTGCCAGCAGCGCGGGGGGGCCCGGGGAGCTGTTTTTT.

The chain uses TRBV18 and TRBJ2-3; D may be TRBD2 (6 bases). The CDR3 extends over 14 amino acids. Per the germline V gene, CDR1 is KGHSH and CDR2 is LQKENI. Trimming removed 3 bases at V and 0 bases at J, with 7 bases between. The CDR3 DNA follows: TGTGCCAGCTCACCGGGACTCAGCACAGATACGCAGTATTTT. Translated: CASSPGLSTDTQYF.

The gene calls are TRBV11-2 and TRBJ1-2; 7 nucleotides agree with TRBD1. Unmatched junction bases numbered 3, after V lost 0 bases and J lost 5 bases. Per germline, CDR1 SGHAT and CDR2 FQNNGV. This CDR3 is built from 14 residues. CDR3 DNA: TGTGCCAGCAGCTTAGATCGGGACAGATATGGCTACACCTTC. Its protein is CASSLDRDRYGYTF.